Sequencing of this TCR beta chain was carried out in a study of PD-1 blockade in classical Hodgkin lymphoma. General study results and limits: Later analyses included only patients treated at least 1 year post-ASCT. Complete responders started with a diversity level that resembled newly diagnosed patients at baseline. Sources of repertoire differences remain undefined, possibly disease activity or prior therapy. Reports described newly diagnosed patients as having lower baseline TCR diversity than healthy donors.

Each of the patients experienced relapse following autologous stem cell transplantation, and their brentuximab vedotin exposure differed. Magnetic negative selection served to purify CD4+ T cells out of PBMCs that had been thawed. The assay was immunoSEQ multiplex PCR, and TCRdb's table has in-frame clones only and misses some. Found here are about 35,000 clones, around 90% of them singletons; the top ten hold roughly 0.24%. To note about this clone: Its matching antigen is unknown.

The CDR3 has 17 residues. V was shortened by 3 bases and J by 5 bases, with 20 bases between the two germline ends. CDR1 and CDR2 from the germline V gene are LNHDA and SQIVND (reference sequence). Sequenced material: CD4+ T cells from blood, taken at baseline. The clonotype comes from a human donor with classical Hodgkin lymphoma. The chain carries TRBV19 and TRBJ2-1; maybe TRBD2 (5 bases). The chain's CDR3 is CASSIPAHIGLHNEQFF. The CDR3 DNA reads TGTGCCAGTAGTATCCCAGCCCATATTGGACTGCACAATGAGCAGTTCTTC. Based on the CDR3 plus reference TRBV19 and TRBJ2-1, the full variable domain is DGGITQSPKYLFRKEGQNVTLSCEQNLNHDAMYWYRQDPGQGLRLIYYSQIVNDFQKGDIAEGYSVSREKKESFPLTVTSAQKNPTAFYLCASSIPAHIGLHNEQFFGPGTRLTVL.